One sample yielded the 32 T cell receptor beta chains listed below, sequenced in a study of blood T cell repertoires in COVID-19. Assay used: immunoSEQ multiplex PCR; TCRdb lists only in-frame clones, some missing. The sample includes hundreds of thousands of clones, 87% seen only once; the top ten take more than 1.5%. Material for sequencing was PBMCs or T cells enriched from blood (not recorded which). These receptors all come from a man aged 35-49 years in a cohort exposed to, infected with or recovered from COVID-19 (not recorded which).

The chain is built from TRBV7-6 and TRBJ2-6, with no clear D. Germline V gene lookup returns CDR1 SGHVS and CDR2 FNYEAQ. The CDR3 is made up of 14 amino acids. The V gene lost 6 bases and the J gene lost 0 bases, with 6 bases spanning the gap. CDR3 in DNA: TGTGCCAGCAGTCCCAACTCTGGGGCCAACGTCCTGACTTTC. Its protein is CASSPNSGANVLTF.

The chain recombines TRBV29-1 with TRBJ1-2, with a weak D call TRBD1 (5 bases). Germline-derived CDR1 and CDR2 are SQVTM and ANQGSEA. This CDR3 contains 12 residues. Trimming stripped 4 bases from V and 6 bases from J, with 12 bases between. CDR3 DNA sequence: TGCAGCGTTGTTACAGGATCTCATGGCTACACCTTC. Its translation: CSVVTGSHGYTF.

The chain recombines TRBV5-1 with TRBJ1-2, with D possibly being TRBD1 (5 bases). V was shortened by 0 bases and J by 0 bases, with 12 bases between the two germline ends. There are 16 residues in the CDR3. Germline CDR1 is SGHRS and CDR2 is YFSETQ. CDR3 DNA: TGCGCCAGCAGCTTGGCAGGGAAGGGTGCTAACTATGGCTACACCTTC. As protein: CASSLAGKGANYGYTF.

The chain joins TRBV29-1 to TRBJ2-7; the match to TRBD2 covers 8 bases. In germline, CDR1 is SQVTM, CDR2 ANQGSEA. The junction had 3 bases not matched to a gene; V was cut back by 1 base and J by 4 bases. The CDR3 is 13 residues long. CDR3 nucleotides: TGCAGCGTTGAAGGGAGCGGGAGTTACGAGCAGTACTTC. Encoded protein: CSVEGSGSYEQYF.

The chain links TRBV2 to TRBJ2-2; D is possibly TRBD1 (5 bases). Germline lookup yields CDR1 SNHLY and CDR2 FYNNEI. The CDR3 loop spans 12 amino acids. The V end lost 8 bases, the J end lost 4 bases, and 8 bases lay between the germline ends. The CDR3 DNA is TGTGCCAGCGGTCAGGGCACCGGGGAGCTGTTTTTT. Translating it yields CASGQGTGELFF.

The rearrangement uses TRBV7-2 and TRBJ1-2; 9 positions agree with TRBD1. V shed 3 bases and J 4 bases; nucleotides not matched to a gene: 3. Germline V gene sequence: CDR1 SGHTA, CDR2 FQGNSA. The CDR3 is 14 residues long. CDR3 nucleotide sequence: TGTGCCAGCAGCTTGGGACAGGGCCGCTATGGCTACACCTTC. This translates into CASSLGQGRYGYTF.

The gene calls are TRBV21-1 and TRBJ2-7; TRBD2 is the table's D call, not checked against the DNA. TRBV21-1 corresponds to a pseudogene. CDR3 size: 13 residues. Written as DNA, the CDR3 is TGTGCCAGCAGTATCGCGAACTCCTACGAGCAGTACTTC. Amino acids: CASSIANSYEQYF.

This clone appeared a single time. The rearrangement joins TRBV5-1 to TRBJ2-1; 9 bases are a match to TRBD2. The CDR3 runs to 16 residues. The V gene end was trimmed by 3 bases and the J gene end by 7 bases; junction bases not matched to a gene: 11. Germline-derived CDR1 and CDR2 are SGHRS and YFSETQ. CDR3 coding DNA: TGCGCCAGCAGCTCCCTTCAAGCGGGAGGAGGGAATGAGCAGTTCTTC. It codes for CASSSLQAGGGNEQFF.

The chain recombines TRBV28 with TRBJ2-1, with D possibly TRBD2 on 6 matching bases. CDR1 is MDHEN, CDR2 SYDVKM, per germline. The CDR3 loop spans 15 amino acids. Trimming removed 5 bases from V and 7 bases from J, with 18 bases in between. The CDR3: CASSPLGLSRNEQFF. DNA of the CDR3: TGTGCCAGCAGTCCCCTGGGACTCTCTCGTAATGAGCAGTTCTTC.

This chain connects TRBV15 to TRBJ2-2; D may be TRBD2 (5 bases). This CDR3 spans 16 amino acids. The V gene lost 0 bases and the J gene lost 4 bases, with 12 bases spanning the gap. Germline CDR1 LNHNV, CDR2 YYDKDF (reference sequence). The CDR3 loop reads CATSRDSGRTTGELFF. Here the CDR3 DNA reads TGTGCCACCAGCAGAGATTCGGGAAGGACCACCGGGGAGCTGTTTTTT.

V usage is TRBV2 and J usage is TRBJ1-2; D remains unclear. Trimming took off 4 bases at V and 4 bases at J, with 16 bases between the two ends. Germline V gene lookup returns CDR1 SNHLY and CDR2 FYNNEI. CDR3 length equals 15 residues. The CDR3 spells CASSVDGRTIYGYTF. CDR3 DNA sequence: TGTGCCAGCAGTGTGGACGGACGGACTATCTATGGCTACACCTTC.

The J gene is TRBJ2-1, the V gene TRBV27; TRBD2 is a possible D gene (7 bases). Germline CDR1 is MNHEY and CDR2 is SMNVEV (reference sequence). Trimming left V 6 bases short and J 5 bases short, with 14 bases between. The CDR3 runs to 14 residues. The CDR3 is CASSLGGANNEQFF. The CDR3 DNA sequence: TGTGCCAGCAGCCTAGGGGGGGCGAACAATGAGCAGTTCTTC.

The chain joins TRBV11-2 to TRBJ2-2, with a tentative D call TRBD2 (5 bases). The CDR3 has 13 amino acids. Per the germline V gene, CDR1 is SGHAT and CDR2 is FQNNGV. V lost 5 bases and J 5 bases, leaving 9 bases between the germline ends. CDR3 amino acids: CASSAGLTGELFF. The DNA for the CDR3 is TGTGCCAGCAGCGCAGGACTGACCGGGGAGCTGTTTTTT.

This clone was seen just once. Additional DNA sequences in this sample encode the identical CDR3. The chain is built from TRBV15 and TRBJ1-2; 11 nucleotides line up with TRBD1. The germline V gene encodes CDR1 LNHNV and CDR2 YYDKDF (reference sequence). This CDR3 has 16 amino acids. V shed 0 bases, J shed 5 bases, and the junction held 5 bases outside the gene matches. CDR3 in amino acids: CATSRDRGTGGYGYTF. CDR3 bases: TGTGCCACCAGCAGAGATAGGGGGACAGGGGGGTATGGCTACACCTTC.

This chain links TRBV5-5 with TRBJ1-3, with unresolved D. This CDR3 region has 14 residues. CDR1 SGHKS and CDR2 YYEKEE come from the germline V gene (reference sequence). Between the trimmed V and J ends, which lost 6 bases and 0 bases, there was a span of 10 bases. The CDR3 DNA sequence: TGTGCCAGCACGACTGTACTCTCTGGAAACACCATATATTTT. Translating it yields CASTTVLSGNTIYF.

V usage is TRBV9 and J usage is TRBJ2-7; the match to TRBD2 covers 14 bases. Per the germline V gene, CDR1 is SGDLS and CDR2 is YYNGEE. The CDR3 extends over 16 amino acids. Trimming took 6 bases from V and 5 from J; bases not matched to a gene: 10. The CDR3 is CASMRGGLAGAHEQYF. The CDR3 DNA is TGTGCCAGCATGCGGGGGGGACTAGCGGGAGCCCACGAGCAGTACTTC. Drawing the rest from reference TRBV9 and TRBJ2-7, the complete variable domain is DSGVTQTPKHLITATGQRVTLRCSPRSGDLSVYWYQQSLDQGLQFLIQYYNGEERAKGNILERFSAQQFPDLHSELNLSSLELGDSALYFCASMRGGLAGAHEQYFGPGTRLTVT.

The rearrangement links TRBV3-1 (or the pseudogene TRBV3-2) to TRBJ1-5; no firm D call. CDR3 size: 15 residues. CDR1 and CDR2 from the germline V gene are LGHDT and YNNKEL (reference sequence). V was pared by 0 bases and J by 0 bases, with 6 bases between. The CDR3 DNA reads as TGTGCCAGCAGCCAAGATATCCTTAGCAATCAGCCCCAGCATTTT. It is translated as CASSQDILSNQPQHF.

The genes are TRBV5-1 and TRBJ2-2; D may be TRBD1 (6 bases). Germline CDR1 reads SGHRS; CDR2 reads YFSETQ. The CDR3 is 16 amino acids. V was pared by 4 bases and J by 3 bases, with 16 bases between. The CDR3 loop is CASSPGWGRDTGELFF. The CDR3 DNA reads as TGCGCCAGCAGCCCAGGTTGGGGGCGCGACACCGGGGAGCTGTTTTTT.

This chain links TRBV4-1 with TRBJ1-3; D is perhaps TRBD1 (6 bases). V was shortened by 7 bases and J by 0 bases, with 10 bases between the two germline ends. The CDR3 extends over 14 amino acids. Looked up from germline, CDR1 is MGHRA and CDR2 is YSYEKL. The CDR3 nucleotides read TGCGCCAGCAACAGGGAGTTCTCTGGAAACACCATATATTTT. It is translated as CASNREFSGNTIYF.

The gene calls are TRBV12-3 or TRBV12-4 and TRBJ1-1; D unresolved. V was pared by 3 bases and J by 1 base, with 6 bases between. The CDR3 contains 13 residues. CDR3 coding DNA: TGTGCCAGCAGTTTCGGAGGGAACACTGAAGCTTTCTTT. It yields the protein CASSFGGNTEAFF.

About this clone: Its ends do not fully match the called genes, so a read error is possible. The chain combines TRBV28 with TRBJ2-7; 8 bases line up with TRBD1. CDR1 MDHEN and CDR2 SYDVKM come from the germline V gene. The CDR3 is made up of 12 amino acids. CDR3 DNA sequence: TGTGCCAGCAGTTCCCCGCCGGGACAGGATTCCTTC. Its translation: CASSSPPGQDSF.

The chain uses TRBV7-9 and TRBJ2-2; no clear D. This CDR3 is built from 13 residues. V was shortened by 1 base and J by 3 bases, with 3 bases between the two germline ends. The germline gives CDR1 SEHNR, CDR2 FQNEAQ (reference sequence). CDR3 bases: TGTGCCAGCAGCTTAGACTACACCGGGGAGCTGTTTTTT. It is translated as CASSLDYTGELFF.

The chain couples TRBV3-1 (or the pseudogene TRBV3-2) to TRBJ1-2; D is undetermined. Trimming pared 8 bases from V and 2 bases from J, leaving 12 bases between. Germline V gives CDR1 LGHDT, CDR2 YNNKEL (reference sequence). The CDR3 covers 13 residues. The CDR3 DNA sequence: TGTGCCAGCTCGAGTGGGAGAAACTATGGCTACACCTTC. Translation gives CASSSGRNYGYTF.

V and J are TRBV28 and TRBJ1-1, with TRBD1 matching 9 bases. The CDR3 totals 13 residues. V was clipped by 6 bases and J by 8 bases; unmatched bases: 7. The germline V gene has CDR1 MDHEN and CDR2 SYDVKM. The CDR3 is CASRPGQGFEAFF. The CDR3 DNA is TGTGCCAGCAGGCCGGGACAGGGCTTCGAAGCTTTCTTT.

This chain uses TRBV7-8 with TRBJ1-5, with D unresolved. Trimming left V 5 bases short and J 5 bases short, with 16 bases between. The CDR3 consists of 15 residues. Germline V CDR1 and CDR2: SGHVS, FQNEAQ. The CDR3 DNA sequence: TGTGCCAGCAGCCCCCGGTTCGGAGGGCATCAGCCCCAGCATTTT. It translates to CASSPRFGGHQPQHF.

The chain employs TRBV6-5 and TRBJ2-1, with 9 bases identical to TRBD1. The CDR3 loop spans 15 amino acids. Germline CDR1 MNHEY, CDR2 SVGAGI. J gave up 6 bases and V 2 bases, and 5 bases lay outside the gene matches. The CDR3 DNA reads TGTGCCAGCAGTTACACGGGACAGGGAAGCAATGAGCAGTTCTTC. Its protein product is CASSYTGQGSNEQFF.

This chain connects TRBV30 to TRBJ1-6; no clear D. The length of the CDR3 is 14 residues. The V gene's germline CDR1 is GTSNPN and CDR2 SVGIG (reference sequence). V lost 1 base, J lost 14 bases, and 18 bases lay in between. The CDR3 spells CAWSGRLRDRTLHF. Here the CDR3 DNA reads TGTGCCTGGAGTGGACGACTCCGCGATCGGACCCTCCACTTT. Full variable domain (rest looked up from reference TRBV30 and TRBJ1-6): SQTIHQWPATLVQPVGSPLSLECTVEGTSNPNLYWYRQAAGRGLQLLFYSVGIGQISSEVPQNLSASRPQDRQFILSSKKLLLSDSGFYLCAWSGRLRDRTLHFGNGTRLTVT.

This rearrangement joins TRBV27 to TRBJ1-2; a weak D match, TRBD1 (5 bases). The V end lost 6 bases, the J end lost 2 bases, and 7 bases lay between the germline ends. Germline V CDR1 and CDR2: MNHEY, SMNVEV (reference sequence). The CDR3 covers 12 residues. CDR3 DNA sequence: TGTGCCAGCAGGGGGGGAAACTATGGCTACACCTTC. Its protein is CASRGGNYGYTF.

V usage is TRBV28 and J usage is TRBJ2-5, with 7 bases matching TRBD2. Germline trimming cut 3 bases from V and 2 bases from J; bases unmatched to any gene: 6. CDR3 length equals 15 residues. The germline gives CDR1 MDHEN, CDR2 SYDVKM. DNA of the CDR3: TGTGCCAGCAGTTTTAGCGGGCGGGCTCAAGAGACCCAGTACTTC. Translating it yields CASSFSGRAQETQYF.

A few counts support this clone. The chain uses TRBV7-2 and TRBJ1-3; 7 bases match TRBD1. This CDR3 region has 14 residues. Trimming at V came to 0 bases and at J to 4 bases, leaving 0 bases not matched to a gene. Germline V gene sequence: CDR1 SGHTA, CDR2 FQGNSA. CDR3 bases: TGTGCCAGCAGCTTAGCGGGACAGGGAAACACCATATATTTT. Translation: CASSLAGQGNTIYF. The whole variable domain, filled in from reference TRBV7-2 and TRBJ1-3, reads GAGVSQSPSNKVTEKGKDVELRCDPISGHTALYWYRQSLGQGLEFLIYFQGNSAPDKSGLPSDRFSAERTGGSVSTLTIQRTQQEDSAVYLCASSLAGQGNTIYFGEGSWLTVV.

The chain has TRBV30 and TRBJ2-7, with 12 bases identical to TRBD2. The CDR3 is made up of 14 amino acids. In germline, CDR1 is GTSNPN, CDR2 SVGIG (reference sequence). Germline trimming cut 4 bases from V and 5 bases from J; bases unmatched to any gene: 6. CDR3 amino acids: CAWNLAGGPHEQYF. CDR3 in DNA: TGTGCCTGGAATCTAGCGGGAGGGCCCCACGAGCAGTACTTC.

J is TRBJ1-3 and V is TRBV6-5; 10 bases are a match to TRBD1. CDR1 and CDR2 (germline): MNHEY, SVGAGI. The V and J ends lost 6 bases and 4 bases, in that order; junction bases with no gene match: 6. This CDR3 spans 15 amino acids. The CDR3: CASRGQGRRGNTIYF. DNA of the CDR3: TGTGCCAGCAGGGGACAGGGGAGGAGAGGAAACACCATATATTTT.